This TCR beta chain was retrieved from a study of cytomegalovirus exposure and HLA in healthy donors. Study-wide findings and caveats: In a later analysis, V- and J-gene trimming of beta chains associated with a DCLRE1C missense variant, replicated independently. Most TCR sequences were seen very rarely across donors, but some public TCRs occurred in many.

Researchers ran the PCR with 60 Vbeta and 13 Jbeta primers. Sequencing was performed with immunoSEQ multiplex PCR; in TCRdb, only in-frame clones are kept and a portion is missing. The sample includes about 160,000 clones, about 81% of them seen just once. There are 15 residues in the CDR3. Trimming stripped 5 bases from V and 2 bases from J, with 15 bases between. The germline V gene has CDR1 MNHEY and CDR2 SVGAGI. Regarding this clone: Its target is not known.

V and J are TRBV6-5 and TRBJ1-1; possible D gene TRBD1, 5 bases. The sample was PBMCs. The receptor was isolated from a woman in her late teens or twenties in good health and CMV-seronegative. The CDR3 sequence: CASSLANTGNTEAFF. DNA for the CDR3: TGTGCCAGCAGTCTTGCTAACACAGGTAACACTGAAGCTTTCTTT.